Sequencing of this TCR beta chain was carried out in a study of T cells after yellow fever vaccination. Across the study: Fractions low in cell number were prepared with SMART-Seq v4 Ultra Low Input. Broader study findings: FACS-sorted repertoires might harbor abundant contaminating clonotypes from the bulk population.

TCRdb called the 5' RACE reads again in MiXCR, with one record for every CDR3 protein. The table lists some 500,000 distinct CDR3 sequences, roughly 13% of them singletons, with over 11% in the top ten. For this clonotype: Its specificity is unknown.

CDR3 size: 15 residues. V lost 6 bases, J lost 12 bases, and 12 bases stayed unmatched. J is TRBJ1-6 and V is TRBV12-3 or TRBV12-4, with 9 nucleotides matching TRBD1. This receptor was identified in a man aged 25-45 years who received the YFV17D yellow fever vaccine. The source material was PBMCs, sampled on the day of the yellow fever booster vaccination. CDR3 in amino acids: CASRETTGGGVPLHF. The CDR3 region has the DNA TGTGCCAGCAGAGAAACGACAGGGGGGGGTGTACCCCTCCACTTT.